The 12 T cell receptor beta chains given below trace back to one sample, sequenced in a study of T cells after yellow fever vaccination. In TCRdb, the 5' RACE reads were re-called with MiXCR into one record per CDR3 protein. This sample has 250,000 to 400,000 distinct CDR3 sequences, with around 4.5% found just once. Sequences were derived from PBMCs, sampled 15 days after the yellow fever booster vaccination. These receptor sequences come from a man younger than 35 who received the YFV17D yellow fever vaccine.

The chain carries TRBV7-6 and TRBJ1-1; 8 bases fit TRBD1. Germline CDR1 reads SGHVS; CDR2 reads FNYEAQ. CDR3 length: 13 amino acids. J lost 7 bases, V lost 5 bases, and 6 bases had no gene match. CDR3: CASSRRGRDEAFF. The CDR3 nucleotides are TGTGCCAGCAGCCGCAGGGGGCGGGATGAAGCTTTCTTT.

Ten or more counts support this clonotype. The V call is TRBV6-5, the J call TRBJ2-5; D assignment may be TRBD1 or TRBD2 (7 bases each). Germline values: CDR1 MNHEY, CDR2 SVGAGI. The V end lost 0 bases, the J end lost 7 bases, and 12 bases lay between the germline ends. The CDR3 spans 14 residues. CDR3 residues: CASSYSGGDRTQYF. CDR3 DNA sequence: TGTGCCAGCAGTTACTCGGGAGGGGACAGGACCCAGTACTTC.

This clonotype turned up a few times. V and J are TRBV20-1 and TRBJ2-7; TRBD2 might be the D (6 bases). CDR1 and CDR2 (germline): DFQATT, SNEGSKA (reference sequence). Trimming took off 7 bases at V and 6 bases at J, with 16 bases between the two ends. The CDR3 is made up of 12 amino acids. The CDR3 region is CSVGTGSREQYF. The CDR3 region has the DNA TGCAGTGTGGGGACCGGGAGTCGCGAGCAGTACTTC.

This chain uses TRBV27 with TRBJ2-3; 8 bases match TRBD1. The CDR3 is 15 amino acids. Germline trimming cut 10 bases from V and 2 bases from J; bases unmatched to any gene: 11. CDR1 and CDR2 (germline): MNHEY, SMNVEV (reference sequence). CDR3 sequence: CATQGAGFPTDTQYF. CDR3 DNA sequence: TGTGCCACCCAGGGGGCGGGGTTCCCCACAGATACGCAGTATTTT.

This clonotype was counted at least ten times. CDR3 DNA: TGTGCCAGCAGTTGGGCTTTGACAGGTAGAGAAGAGCAGTACTTC. The encoded protein is CASSWALTGREEQYF. The V call is TRBV5-5, the J call TRBJ2-7; TRBD1 might be the D (6 bases). Germline CDR1 is SGHKS and CDR2 is YYEKEE (reference sequence). This CDR3 has 15 amino acids. Trimming cost V 5 bases and J 7 bases, with 22 bases left between them. Full variable domain (rest looked up from reference TRBV5-5 and TRBJ2-7): DAGVTQSPTHLIKTRGQQVTLRCSPISGHKSVSWYQQVLGQGPQFIFQYYEKEERGRGNFPDRFSARQFPNYSSELNVNALLLGDSALYLCASSWALTGREEQYFGPGTRLTVT.

This clonotype was detected only a few times. The CDR3, as DNA: TGCGCCAGCATACCCGGACTAGCGGGTATCGATACGCAGTATTTT. Translating gives CASIPGLAGIDTQYF. V and J are TRBV5-1 and TRBJ2-3, with 11 bases aligning to TRBD2. In germline, CDR1 is SGHRS, CDR2 YFSETQ. CDR3 length equals 15 residues. V gave up 6 bases and J gave up 6 bases; unmatched junction bases: 9. Based on the CDR3 plus reference TRBV5-1 and TRBJ2-3, the full variable domain is KAGVTQTPRYLIKTRGQQVTLSCSPISGHRSVSWYQQTPGQGLQFLFEYFSETQRNKGNFPGRFSGRQFSNSRSEMNVSTLELGDSALYLCASIPGLAGIDTQYFGPGTRLTVL.

This clonotype was detected only a few times. Written as DNA, the CDR3 is TGCGCCAGCAGCTTGGGGAGACATAATGAAAAACTGTTTTTT. Translation gives CASSLGRHNEKLFF. The chain is built from TRBV5-1 and TRBJ1-4; D is undetermined. CDR3 size: 14 residues. Between the trimmed V and J ends, which lost 0 bases and 4 bases, there was a span of 7 bases. Per germline, CDR1 SGHRS and CDR2 YFSETQ.

This clonotype was picked up many times. V gene TRBV23-1 combines with J gene TRBJ2-7, with a weak D call TRBD2 (6 bases). TRBV23-1 is an open reading frame, and its role is uncertain. The V end lost 0 bases, the J end lost 0 bases, and 12 bases lay between the germline ends. The CDR3 sequence is 16 residues long. The CDR3 region is CASSQSMEGSSYEQYV. The CDR3, as DNA: TGCGCCAGCAGTCAATCGATGGAGGGGAGCTCCTACGAGCAGTACGTC.

This clonotype came up a few times. The CDR3 is CASSPEGANQPQHF. CDR3 DNA sequence: TGTGCCAGCTCACCGGAGGGGGCCAATCAGCCCCAGCATTTT. The chain carries TRBV18 and TRBJ1-5; 7 bases are a match to TRBD1. Germline CDR1 KGHSH, CDR2 LQKENI. The V and J ends lost 3 bases and 3 bases, in that order; junction bases with no gene match: 2. This CDR3 contains 14 residues.

The chain uses TRBV9 and TRBJ2-7; maybe TRBD1 (5 bases). Trimming took 2 bases from V and 2 from J, leaving 14 bases between them. This CDR3 has 15 residues. The germline V gene has CDR1 SGDLS and CDR2 YYNGEE. The CDR3 bases are TGTGCCAGCAGCGTGGAAACTGGGGCCGCCTACGAGCAGTACTTC. Translation gives CASSVETGAAYEQYF.

Many counts were recorded for this clonotype. The chain uses TRBV28 and TRBJ1-1, with D unresolved. The CDR3 is made up of 12 amino acids. V was shortened by 8 bases and J by 2 bases, with 9 bases between the two germline ends. Germline V gives CDR1 MDHEN, CDR2 SYDVKM. CDR3 region: CASESVNTEAFF. The CDR3 coding sequence is TGTGCCAGCGAGTCAGTAAACACTGAAGCTTTCTTT.

This sequence joins TRBV4-3 and TRBJ2-2; D is possibly TRBD1 (5 bases). CDR3 length equals 16 residues. Trimming shortened V by 2 bases and J by 4 bases, and 14 bases separated the two germline ends. The germline gives CDR1 LGHNA, CDR2 YSLEER. The CDR3 is CASSQPPAGRTGELFF. The CDR3 coding sequence is TGCGCCAGCAGCCAACCACCCGCAGGGCGCACCGGGGAGCTGTTTTTT.